This T cell receptor beta chain was recorded in a study of T cell responses to AZD1222 COVID-19 vaccine. In the study overall: Second-dose groups at about 4 or about 12 weeks were pooled.

The assay was immunoSEQ multiplex PCR, and TCRdb's table has in-frame clones only and misses some. The sample consists of over 65,000 clones, 85% to 90% of them appearing once. With respect to this clone: No antigen is known for it.

With 2 bases removed from V and 0 bases from J, the gap between germline ends came to 8 bases. From germline, CDR1 is MDHEN and CDR2 SYDVKM. CDR3 length: 15 amino acids. The study, taken as a whole, reports: All repertoire sampling was performed exclusively after the peak T cell response. Regions 160-218 and 743-854 dominated among vaccine-associated CD4 TCRs spanning spike. Of spike-specific TCRs, nearly half reportedly target regions left unmutated in variants.

The sample consisted of peripheral blood, taken on day 0 of AZD1222 vaccination. The origin of this receptor is an adult in good health. The rearrangement links TRBV28 to TRBJ1-3; D may be TRBD1 (5 bases). The CDR3 loop is CASSLAGLSGNTIYF. CDR3 nucleotides: TGTGCCAGCAGTTTAGCGGGGCTCTCTGGAAACACCATATATTTT.